The clone carrying this T cell receptor (beta chain) was seen many times. No antigen is known for it. RNA transcripts yielded amplified TCR beta CDR3 regions. The HTBI primer set was used in a first-round RT-PCR of the TCR CDR3. Using its own MiXCR run on the multiplex PCR reads, TCRdb lists one record per CDR3 protein. The top ten clones hold 34% of a sample with roughly 350,000 distinct CDR3 sequences, around 13% of them seen once. The data belong to a study of T cells in Graves' hyperthyroidism and ophthalmopathy. Study conclusions and caveats: Stable hyperthyroidism and ophthalmopathy were separated using 13 V-J signatures.

Trimming removed 4 bases at V and 2 bases at J, with 14 bases between. The CDR3 runs 16 residues. Looked up from germline, CDR1 is MNHEY and CDR2 is SMNVEV (reference sequence). Each person with ophthalmopathy scored at least 3 on the Clinical Activity Score, reached NOSPECS grade 4 or higher, and had been ill under 3 months. The sequence was obtained from a woman aged 35 to 49 with Graves' ophthalmopathy. Sequenced material: blood. The V gene is TRBV27, the J gene TRBJ1-4; D is uncertain. The CDR3 DNA reads as TGTGCCAGCAGTTCAAAAGGGATGTACACTAATGAAAAACTGTTTTTT. It yields the protein CASSSKGMYTNEKLFF.